These 21 T cell receptor beta chains came from one sample sequenced in a study of identifying expanded T cells in peripheral blood. Sequencing used immunoSEQ multiplex PCR; TCRdb keeps in-frame clones, though not all of them. The sample has about 78,000 clones; 84% are singletons. The sequencing input was blood. The receptors originated from a person between 18 and 70 years old in good health.

The chain couples TRBV18 to TRBJ1-1; tentative D call: TRBD1 (5 bases). This CDR3 contains 14 residues. Germline V gene sequence: CDR1 KGHSH, CDR2 LQKENI. The ends were cut back, 3 bases at V and 1 base at J, with 9 bases in the middle. This CDR3 reads CASSPSGTNTEAFF. The DNA for the CDR3 is TGTGCCAGCTCACCGTCAGGGACGAACACTGAAGCTTTCTTT.

The chain uses TRBV19 and TRBJ1-4; D ambiguous. This CDR3 has 15 amino acids. Germline V gene sequence: CDR1 LNHDA, CDR2 SQIVND (reference sequence). The ends were cut back, 3 bases at V and 0 bases at J, with 8 bases in the middle. Written as DNA, the CDR3 is TGTGCCAGTAGTATTTCGGGCGCAACTAATGAAAAACTGTTTTTT. Its protein product is CASSISGATNEKLFF.

This chain connects TRBV9 to TRBJ1-1; 7 positions match TRBD1. Germline assignment: CDR1 SGDLS and CDR2 YYNGEE. The CDR3 is made up of 15 amino acids. After removal of 4 bases from V and 2 bases from J, the junction contained 8 bases not matched to a gene. CDR3 in amino acids: CASSPRTGDNTEAFF. As DNA, the CDR3 is TGTGCCAGCAGCCCCCGGACAGGAGATAACACTGAAGCTTTCTTT.

V usage is TRBV9 and J usage is TRBJ2-7; 10 bases map to TRBD2. The CDR3 covers 14 residues. The V gene's germline CDR1 is SGDLS and CDR2 YYNGEE. After removal of 2 bases from V and 5 bases from J, the junction contained 4 bases not matched to a gene. CDR3 DNA sequence: TGTGCCAGCAGCGTCAGGGGGACTAGCGACGAGCAGTACTTC. Translating gives CASSVRGTSDEQYF.

The V gene is TRBV5-4, the J gene TRBJ2-5; the D gene is possibly TRBD1 (6 bases). V lost 4 bases to trimming and J lost 2 bases, with 9 bases between them. Germline V gives CDR1 SGHNT, CDR2 YYREEE (reference sequence). CDR3 length: 13 residues. The CDR3 reads CASSRQVQETQYF. The CDR3 nucleotides are TGTGCCAGCAGCCGACAGGTTCAAGAGACCCAGTACTTC.

The chain employs TRBV12-2 and TRBJ1-1; TRBD1 is the table's D call, not checked against the DNA. TRBV12-2 is designated a pseudogene. The CDR3 runs 19 residues. CDR3 sequence: CASRSATGTEGSRNTEAFF. CDR3 DNA sequence: TGTGCAAGTCGCTCAGCAACCGGGACAGAGGGGAGTAGGAACACTGAAGCTTTCTTT.

The V call is TRBV27, the J call TRBJ1-1; D is unclear. V shed 4 bases and J shed 1 base, with 7 bases lying between them. Germline values: CDR1 MNHEY, CDR2 SMNVEV (reference sequence). The CDR3 is made up of 13 amino acids. In DNA, the CDR3 is TGTGCCAGCAGTTGGAGCGGGAACACTGAAGCTTTCTTT. Its protein product is CASSWSGNTEAFF.

This clone has only one observation. V is TRBV7-2 and J is TRBJ2-1; unclear D gene. The V and J ends lost 5 bases and 5 bases respectively, with 13 bases between them. The CDR3 is 14 residues long. Germline V lookup: CDR1 SGHTA, CDR2 FQGNSA. The CDR3 protein is CASSPNNFDNEQFF. The CDR3 DNA sequence: TGTGCCAGCAGCCCGAATAACTTCGACAATGAGCAGTTCTTC.

The J gene is TRBJ1-5, the V gene TRBV5-1, with D perhaps matching TRBD1 (5 bases). The CDR3 totals 16 residues. Germline V gene lookup returns CDR1 SGHRS and CDR2 YFSETQ. The V end lost 4 bases, the J end lost 0 bases, and 14 bases lay between the germline ends. The DNA for the CDR3 is TGCGCCAGCAGCCTAGGATCGCAGGGTAGCAATCAGCCCCAGCATTTT. Protein: CASSLGSQGSNQPQHF.

This sequence joins TRBV7-2 and TRBJ1-3; TRBD1 matches 11 bases. Per germline, CDR1 SGHTA and CDR2 FQGNSA. With 4 bases clipped from V and 3 bases from J, the junction kept 8 bases outside the gene matches. This CDR3 is 17 amino acids long. The CDR3 nucleotides read TGTGCCAGCAGCTCTTTTGGACAGGGGGCGCTTGGAAACACCATATATTTT. It is translated as CASSSFGQGALGNTIYF.

The chain combines TRBV2 with TRBJ2-1; D unresolved. The CDR3 is 11 residues long. V was cut by 6 bases and J by 10 bases, with 10 bases left in between. Germline-derived CDR1 and CDR2 are SNHLY and FYNNEI. This chain's CDR3 is CASRDKREQFF. The CDR3 bases are TGTGCCAGCAGAGATAAGAGGGAGCAGTTCTTC. Combining the CDR3 with reference TRBV2 and TRBJ2-1 gives the whole variable domain EPEVTQTPSHQVTQMGQEVILRCVPISNHLYFYWYRQILGQKVEFLVSFYNNEISEKSEIFDDQFSVERPDGSNFTLKIRSTKLEDSAMYFCASRDKREQFFGPGTRLTVL.

The J gene is TRBJ2-5, the V gene TRBV9; TRBD2 aligns across 15 bases. CDR1 is SGDLS and CDR2 is YYNGEE in the germline V gene. The CDR3 is 17 residues long. Trimming removed 0 bases from V and 2 bases from J; junction bases left unmatched: 2. The CDR3 loop reads CASSVGGLAGGQETQYF. CDR3 nucleotides: TGTGCCAGCAGCGTAGGAGGACTAGCGGGAGGGCAAGAGACCCAGTACTTC.

The rearrangement joins TRBV5-1 to TRBJ2-3; 12 nucleotides line up with TRBD2. V lost 0 bases to trimming and J lost 6 bases; unmatched junction nucleotides: 5. The CDR3 has 16 amino acids. Per the germline V gene, CDR1 is SGHRS and CDR2 is YFSETQ. The CDR3 DNA follows: TGCGCCAGCAGCTTGGCCCCGACTAGCGGGAGCGATACGCAGTATTTT. Translating it yields CASSLAPTSGSDTQYF.

The chain links TRBV14 to TRBJ1-1, with D maybe TRBD1 (5 bases). Looked up from germline, CDR1 is SGHDN and CDR2 is FVKESK. V was cut by 0 bases and J by 8 bases, with 13 bases left in between. This CDR3 has 14 residues. In nucleotides, the CDR3 is TGTGCCAGCAGCCAAGAAGGCAGGGTCTTGGAAGCTTTCTTT. Protein: CASSQEGRVLEAFF. The whole variable domain, remainder taken from reference TRBV14 and TRBJ1-1, is EAGVTQFPSHSVIEKGQTVTLRCDPISGHDNLYWYRRVMGKEIKFLLHFVKESKQDESGMPNNRFLAERTGGTYSTLKVQPAELEDSGVYFCASSQEGRVLEAFFGQGTRLTVV.

This clone was recorded only once. V usage is TRBV11-2 and J usage is TRBJ1-2; maybe TRBD1 (5 bases). CDR3 size: 14 residues. V was pared by 0 bases and J by 8 bases, with 13 bases between. Germline V gene lookup returns CDR1 SGHAT and CDR2 FQNNGV. CDR3 residues: CASSLDSGTGGYTF. The DNA for the CDR3 is TGTGCCAGCAGCTTAGACTCGGGGACCGGCGGCTACACCTTC. The variable domain in full, completed from reference TRBV11-2 and TRBJ1-2, reads EAGVAQSPRYKIIEKRQSVAFWCNPISGHATLYWYQQILGQGPKLLIQFQNNGVVDDSQLPKDRFSAERLKGVDSTLKIQPAKLEDSAVYLCASSLDSGTGGYTFGSGTRLTVV.

The chain uses TRBV6-9 and TRBJ2-6; TRBD1 matches at 9 bases. CDR1 MNHGY and CDR2 SVAAGI come from the germline V gene. The CDR3 runs 19 residues. The trim removed 2 bases at V and 0 bases at J, leaving 8 bases unmatched. CDR3 sequence: CASSYDVGQGTSGANVLTF. DNA of the CDR3: TGTGCCAGCAGTTATGATGTGGGACAGGGTACCTCTGGGGCCAACGTCCTGACTTTC.

This rearrangement joins TRBV7-2 to TRBJ2-1; D remains unclear. The germline V and J ends were trimmed by 1 base and 3 bases, with 7 bases remaining between them. The CDR3 is 14 residues long. Germline V gives CDR1 SGHTA, CDR2 FQGNSA. CDR3 DNA: TGTGCCAGCAGCTTAGTCCCTATCTACAATGAGCAGTTCTTC. This gives the protein CASSLVPIYNEQFF. Using reference TRBV7-2 and TRBJ2-1 for the parts outside the CDR3, the full variable domain is GAGVSQSPSNKVTEKGKDVELRCDPISGHTALYWYRQSLGQGLEFLIYFQGNSAPDKSGLPSDRFSAERTGGSVSTLTIQRTQQEDSAVYLCASSLVPIYNEQFFGPGTRLTVL.

This sequence joins TRBV9 and TRBJ2-1, with TRBD2 identical over 12 bases. The CDR3 extends over 19 amino acids. Germline CDR1 SGDLS, CDR2 YYNGEE. J lost 1 base, V lost 1 base, and 9 bases had no gene match. In DNA form, the CDR3 reads TGTGCCAGCAGCGTACTGGATCAGGGACTAGCGGGTTCCTACAATGAGCAGTTCTTC. This sequence encodes CASSVLDQGLAGSYNEQFF.

The chain uses TRBV7-2 and TRBJ2-1; tentative D call: TRBD1 (6 bases). The CDR3 sequence is 13 residues long. Trimming cost V 2 bases and J 8 bases, with 10 bases left between them. Germline V gene data show CDR1 as SGHTA and CDR2 as FQGNSA. Here the CDR3 reads CASSLKYRDEQFF. CDR3 sequence (DNA): TGTGCCAGCAGCTTAAAGTACAGGGATGAGCAGTTCTTC.

The sample holds a few counts of this clone. The chain employs TRBV5-5 and TRBJ1-1; a possible D gene is TRBD1 (6 bases). The CDR3 is made up of 14 amino acids. Between the trimmed V and J ends, which lost 4 bases and 6 bases, there was a span of 16 bases. The V gene's germline CDR1 is SGHKS and CDR2 YYEKEE (reference sequence). The CDR3 sequence: CASSPRGFGAEAFF. The CDR3 region has the DNA TGTGCCAGCAGCCCCAGGGGTTTCGGGGCTGAAGCTTTCTTT.

The chain couples TRBV7-9 to TRBJ1-1; tentative D call: TRBD1 (6 bases). Trimming stripped 5 bases from V and 4 bases from J, with 26 bases between. The length of the CDR3 is 18 residues. Germline loops: CDR1 SEHNR, CDR2 FQNEAQ (reference sequence). For the CDR3, the DNA is TGTGCCAGCAGCCCAGGGGCGGTTTGGATGTCGGGAGGCACTGAAGCTTTCTTT. As protein: CASSPGAVWMSGGTEAFF.